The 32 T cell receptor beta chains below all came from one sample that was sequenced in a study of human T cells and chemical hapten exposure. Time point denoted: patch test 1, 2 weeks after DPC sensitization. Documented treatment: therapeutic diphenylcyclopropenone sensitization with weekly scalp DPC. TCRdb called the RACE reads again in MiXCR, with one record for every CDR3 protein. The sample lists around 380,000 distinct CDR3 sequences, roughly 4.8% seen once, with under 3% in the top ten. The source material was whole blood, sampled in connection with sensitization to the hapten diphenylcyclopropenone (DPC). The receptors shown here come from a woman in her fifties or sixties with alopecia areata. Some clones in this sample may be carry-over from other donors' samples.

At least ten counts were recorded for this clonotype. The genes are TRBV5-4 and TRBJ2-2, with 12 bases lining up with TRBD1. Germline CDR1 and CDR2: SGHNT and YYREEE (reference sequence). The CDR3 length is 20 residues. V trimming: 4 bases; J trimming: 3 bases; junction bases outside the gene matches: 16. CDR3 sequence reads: CASSSSRDRGQLVDTGELFF. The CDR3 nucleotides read TGTGCCAGCAGCAGCAGCCGGGACAGGGGGCAACTGGTAGACACCGGGGAGCTGTTTTTT. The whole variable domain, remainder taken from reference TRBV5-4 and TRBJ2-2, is ETGVTQSPTHLIKTRGQQVTLRCSSQSGHNTVSWYQQALGQGPQFIFQYYREEENGRGNFPPRFSGLQFPNYSSELNVNALELDDSALYLCASSSSRDRGQLVDTGELFFGEGSRLTVL.

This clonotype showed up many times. CDR3: CSAMETVTGELFF. CDR3 bases: TGCAGTGCTATGGAAACGGTCACCGGGGAGCTGTTTTTT. The chain combines TRBV20-1 with TRBJ2-2, with D uncertain. Germline V CDR1 and CDR2: DFQATT, SNEGSKA (reference sequence). This CDR3 comprises 13 residues. V shed 4 bases and J shed 4 bases, with 10 bases lying between them.

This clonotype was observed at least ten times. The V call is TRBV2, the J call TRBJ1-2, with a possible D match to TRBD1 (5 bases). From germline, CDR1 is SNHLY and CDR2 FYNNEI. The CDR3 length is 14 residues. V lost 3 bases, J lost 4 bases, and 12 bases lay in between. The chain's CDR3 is CASSENRPSYGYTF. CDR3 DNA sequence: TGTGCCAGCAGTGAGAACAGGCCCAGCTATGGCTACACCTTC.

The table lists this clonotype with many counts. The CDR3 bases are TGTGCCAGCAGTTTCCCAAGGACTGAAGCTTTCTTT. Its translation is CASSFPRTEAFF. This chain joins TRBV12-3 or TRBV12-4 and TRBJ1-1; D is uncertain. The CDR3 loop spans 12 amino acids. The V gene lost 3 bases and the J gene lost 5 bases, with 7 bases spanning the gap.

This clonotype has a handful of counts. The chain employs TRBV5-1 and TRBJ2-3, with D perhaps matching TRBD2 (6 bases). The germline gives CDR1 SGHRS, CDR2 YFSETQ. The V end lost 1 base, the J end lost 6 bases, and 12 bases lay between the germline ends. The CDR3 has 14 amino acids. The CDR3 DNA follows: TGCGCCAGCAGCTTGTTTGCCCGGGAGGATACGCAGTATTTT. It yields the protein CASSLFAREDTQYF. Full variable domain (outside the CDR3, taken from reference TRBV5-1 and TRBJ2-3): KAGVTQTPRYLIKTRGQQVTLSCSPISGHRSVSWYQQTPGQGLQFLFEYFSETQRNKGNFPGRFSGRQFSNSRSEMNVSTLELGDSALYLCASSLFAREDTQYFGPGTRLTVL.

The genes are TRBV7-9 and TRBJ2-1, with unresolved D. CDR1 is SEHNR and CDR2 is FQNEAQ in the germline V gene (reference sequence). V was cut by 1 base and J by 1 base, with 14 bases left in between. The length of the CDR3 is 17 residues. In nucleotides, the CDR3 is TGTGCCAGCAGCTTAGGATTGCTACCGTCTTCCTACAATGAGCAGTTCTTC. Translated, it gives CASSLGLLPSSYNEQFF.

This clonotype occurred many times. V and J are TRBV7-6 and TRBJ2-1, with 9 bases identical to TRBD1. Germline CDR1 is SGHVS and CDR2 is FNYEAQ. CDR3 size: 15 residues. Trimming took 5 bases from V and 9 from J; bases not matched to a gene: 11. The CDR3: CASSPTPLDRGEQFF. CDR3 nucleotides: TGTGCCAGCAGCCCGACCCCGTTGGACAGGGGTGAGCAGTTCTTC.

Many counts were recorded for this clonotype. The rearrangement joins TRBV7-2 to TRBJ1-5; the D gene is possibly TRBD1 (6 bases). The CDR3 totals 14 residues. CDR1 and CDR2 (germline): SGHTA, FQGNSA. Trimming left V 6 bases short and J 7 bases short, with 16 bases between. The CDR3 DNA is TGTGCCAGCAGTTTGTCGGGGGGCGGGCAGCCCCAGCATTTT. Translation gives CASSLSGGGQPQHF.

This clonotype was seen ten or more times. The CDR3 DNA reads TGTGCCAGCAGCTTCCCGGGACAGGGGTTTAACGAGCAGTACTTC. It is translated as CASSFPGQGFNEQYF. This chain uses TRBV5-4 with TRBJ2-7, with 10 positions matching TRBD1. The length of the CDR3 is 15 residues. Germline CDR1 and CDR2: SGHNT and YYREEE (reference sequence). V lost 2 bases to trimming and J lost 5 bases; unmatched junction nucleotides: 7.

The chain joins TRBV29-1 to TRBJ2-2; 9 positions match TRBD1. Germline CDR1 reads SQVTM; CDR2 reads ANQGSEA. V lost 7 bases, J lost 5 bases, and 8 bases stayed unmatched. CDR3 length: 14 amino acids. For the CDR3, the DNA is TGCAGCGCTGACAGGGGGTTCCGAACCGGGGAGCTGTTTTTT. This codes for CSADRGFRTGELFF.

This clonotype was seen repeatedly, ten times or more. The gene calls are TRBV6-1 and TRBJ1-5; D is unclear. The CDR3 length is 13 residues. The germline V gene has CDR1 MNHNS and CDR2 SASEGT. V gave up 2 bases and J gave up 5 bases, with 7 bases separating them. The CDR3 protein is CASSELGDQPQHF. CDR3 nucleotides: TGTGCCAGCAGTGAACTTGGAGATCAGCCCCAGCATTTT.

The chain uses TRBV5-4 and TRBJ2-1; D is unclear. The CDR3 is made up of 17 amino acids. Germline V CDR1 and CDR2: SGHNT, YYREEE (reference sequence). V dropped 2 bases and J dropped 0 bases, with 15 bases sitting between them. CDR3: CASSFFSGPHSYNEQFF. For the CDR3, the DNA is TGTGCCAGCAGCTTTTTTTCCGGGCCCCACTCCTACAATGAGCAGTTCTTC.

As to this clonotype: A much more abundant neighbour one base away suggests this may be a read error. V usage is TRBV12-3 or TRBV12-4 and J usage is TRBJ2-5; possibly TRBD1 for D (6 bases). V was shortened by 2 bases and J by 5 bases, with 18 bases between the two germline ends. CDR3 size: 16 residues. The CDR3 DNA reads TGTGCCAGCAGTTTACCCAGCGTGGGGGCCAAGGAGACCCAGTACTTC. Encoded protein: CASSLPSVGAKETQYF.

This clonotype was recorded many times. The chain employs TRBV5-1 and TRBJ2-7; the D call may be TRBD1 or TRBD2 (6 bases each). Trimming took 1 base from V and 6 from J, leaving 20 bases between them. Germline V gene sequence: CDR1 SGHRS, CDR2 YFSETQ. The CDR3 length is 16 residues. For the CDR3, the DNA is TGCGCCAGCAGCTTGAACCCGACGGGGGCGGGCCTCGAGCAGTACTTC. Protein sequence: CASSLNPTGAGLEQYF.

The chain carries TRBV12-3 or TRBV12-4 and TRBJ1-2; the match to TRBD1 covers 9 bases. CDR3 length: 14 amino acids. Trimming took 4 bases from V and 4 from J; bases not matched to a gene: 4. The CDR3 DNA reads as TGTGCCAGCAGTTCGACAGGGGGTGGCTATGGCTACACCTTC. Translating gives CASSSTGGGYGYTF.

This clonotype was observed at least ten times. The CDR3, as DNA: TGCGCCAGCAGCCAAGTCTGGGTTTTCTCTGGAAACACCATATATTTT. It specifies CASSQVWVFSGNTIYF. The chain recombines TRBV4-1 with TRBJ1-3; D gene unclear. The CDR3 covers 16 residues. The germline V gene has CDR1 MGHRA and CDR2 YSYEKL. The germline V and J ends were trimmed by 1 base and 0 bases, with 10 bases remaining between them.

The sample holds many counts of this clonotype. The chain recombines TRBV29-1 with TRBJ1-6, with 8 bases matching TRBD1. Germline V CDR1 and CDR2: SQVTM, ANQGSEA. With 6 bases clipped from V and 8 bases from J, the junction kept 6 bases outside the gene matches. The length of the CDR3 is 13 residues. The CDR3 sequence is CSVKTGDYSPLHF. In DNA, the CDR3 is TGCAGCGTCAAGACAGGGGACTATTCACCCCTCCACTTT.

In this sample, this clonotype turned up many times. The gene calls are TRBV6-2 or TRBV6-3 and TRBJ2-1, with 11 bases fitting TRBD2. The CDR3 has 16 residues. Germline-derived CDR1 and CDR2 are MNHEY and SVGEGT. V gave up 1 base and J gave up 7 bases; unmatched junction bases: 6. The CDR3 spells CASSYLPGLAVNEQFF. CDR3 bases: TGTGCCAGCAGTTACTTACCGGGACTAGCGGTTAATGAGCAGTTCTTC.

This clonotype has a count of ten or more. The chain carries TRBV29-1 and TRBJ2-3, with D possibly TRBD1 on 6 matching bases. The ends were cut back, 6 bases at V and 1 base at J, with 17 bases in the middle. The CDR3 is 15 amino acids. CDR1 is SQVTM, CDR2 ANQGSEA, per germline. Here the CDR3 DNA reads TGCAGCGTGGAAACTACAGGGATGGGCACAGATACGCAGTATTTT. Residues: CSVETTGMGTDTQYF.

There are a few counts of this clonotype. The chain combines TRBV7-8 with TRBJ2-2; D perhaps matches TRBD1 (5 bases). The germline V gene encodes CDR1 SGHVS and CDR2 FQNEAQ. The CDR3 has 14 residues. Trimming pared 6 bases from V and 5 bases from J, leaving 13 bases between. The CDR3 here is CASRSRRGTGELFF. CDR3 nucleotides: TGTGCCAGCAGGTCGAGAAGGGGAACCGGGGAGCTGTTTTTT. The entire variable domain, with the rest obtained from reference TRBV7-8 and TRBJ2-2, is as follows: GAGVSQSPRYKVAKRGQDVALRCDPISGHVSLFWYQQALGQGPEFLTYFQNEAQLDKSGLPSDRFFAERPEGSVSTLKIQRTQQEDSAVYLCASRSRRGTGELFFGEGSRLTVL.

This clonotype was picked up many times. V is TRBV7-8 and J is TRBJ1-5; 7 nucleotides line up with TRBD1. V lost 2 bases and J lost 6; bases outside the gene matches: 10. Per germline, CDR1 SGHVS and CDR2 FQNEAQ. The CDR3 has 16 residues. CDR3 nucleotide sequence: TGTGCCAGCAGCTTAAGTTGGGGACAGAAATTTCAGCCCCAGCATTTT. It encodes CASSLSWGQKFQPQHF.

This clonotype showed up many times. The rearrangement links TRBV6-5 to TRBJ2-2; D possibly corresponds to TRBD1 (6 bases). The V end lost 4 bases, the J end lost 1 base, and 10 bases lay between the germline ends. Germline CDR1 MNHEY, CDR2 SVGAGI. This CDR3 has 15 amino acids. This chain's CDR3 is CASSSPGQNTGELFF. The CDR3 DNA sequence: TGTGCCAGCAGTTCACCGGGACAGAACACCGGGGAGCTGTTTTTT.

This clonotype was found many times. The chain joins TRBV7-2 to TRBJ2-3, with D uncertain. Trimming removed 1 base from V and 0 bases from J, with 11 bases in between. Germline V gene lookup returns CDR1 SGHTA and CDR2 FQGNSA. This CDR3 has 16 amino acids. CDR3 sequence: CASSLGPDTSTDTQYF. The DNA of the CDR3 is TGTGCCAGCAGCTTAGGACCCGATACTAGCACAGATACGCAGTATTTT.

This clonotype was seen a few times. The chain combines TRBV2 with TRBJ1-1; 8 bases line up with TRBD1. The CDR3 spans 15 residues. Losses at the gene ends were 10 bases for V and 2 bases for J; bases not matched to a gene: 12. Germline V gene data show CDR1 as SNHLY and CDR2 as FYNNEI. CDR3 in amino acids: CATIPLTGANTEAFF. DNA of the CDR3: TGTGCCACCATACCCTTGACAGGGGCCAACACTGAAGCTTTCTTT.

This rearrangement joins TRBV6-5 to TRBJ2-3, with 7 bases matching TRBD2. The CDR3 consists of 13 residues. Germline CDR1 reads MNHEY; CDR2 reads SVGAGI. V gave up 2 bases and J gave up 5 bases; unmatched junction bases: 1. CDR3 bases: TGTGCCAGCAGTTACGGGGGGGAAGATACGCAGTATTTT. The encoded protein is CASSYGGEDTQYF.

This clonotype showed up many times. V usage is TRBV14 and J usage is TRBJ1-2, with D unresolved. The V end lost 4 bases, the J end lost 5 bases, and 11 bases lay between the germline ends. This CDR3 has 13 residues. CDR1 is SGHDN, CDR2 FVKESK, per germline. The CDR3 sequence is CASSPLRGYGYTF. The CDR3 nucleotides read TGTGCCAGCAGCCCCCTGCGGGGATATGGCTACACCTTC.

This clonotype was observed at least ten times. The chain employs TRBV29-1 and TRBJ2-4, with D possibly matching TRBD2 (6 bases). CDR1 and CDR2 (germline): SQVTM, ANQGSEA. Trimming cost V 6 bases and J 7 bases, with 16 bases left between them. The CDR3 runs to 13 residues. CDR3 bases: TGCAGCGTGGGGGACTCCATATTGAACATTCAGTACTTC. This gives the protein CSVGDSILNIQYF. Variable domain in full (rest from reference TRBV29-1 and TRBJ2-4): SAVISQKPSRDICQRGTSLTIQCQVDSQVTMMFWYRQQPGQSLTLIATANQGSEATYESGFVIDKFPISRPNLTFSTLTVSNMSPEDSSIYLCSVGDSILNIQYFGAGTRLSVL.

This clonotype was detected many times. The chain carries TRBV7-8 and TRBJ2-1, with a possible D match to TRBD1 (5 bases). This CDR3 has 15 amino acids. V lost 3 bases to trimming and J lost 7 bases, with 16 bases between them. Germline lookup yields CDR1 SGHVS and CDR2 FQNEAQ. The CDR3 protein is CASSLQGGFGNEQFF. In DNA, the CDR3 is TGTGCCAGCAGCTTGCAGGGTGGTTTTGGGAATGAGCAGTTCTTC.

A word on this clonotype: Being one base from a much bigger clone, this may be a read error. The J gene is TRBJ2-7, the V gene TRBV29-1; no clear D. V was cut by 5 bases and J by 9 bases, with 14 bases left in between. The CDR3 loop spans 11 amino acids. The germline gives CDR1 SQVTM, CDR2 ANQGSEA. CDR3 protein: CSVLSDRGQYF. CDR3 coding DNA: TGCAGCGTTCTCAGTGATCGCGGGCAGTACTTC.

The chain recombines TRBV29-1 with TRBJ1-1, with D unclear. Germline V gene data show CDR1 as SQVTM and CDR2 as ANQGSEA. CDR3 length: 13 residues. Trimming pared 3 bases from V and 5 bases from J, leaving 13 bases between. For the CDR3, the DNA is TGCAGCGTTGACCCGGGTCAGAGGACTGAAGCTTTCTTT. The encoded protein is CSVDPGQRTEAFF.

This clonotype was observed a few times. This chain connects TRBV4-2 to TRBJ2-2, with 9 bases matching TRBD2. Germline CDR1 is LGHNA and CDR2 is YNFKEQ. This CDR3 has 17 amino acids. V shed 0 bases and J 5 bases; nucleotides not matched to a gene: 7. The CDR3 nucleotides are TGTGCCAGCAGCCAAGATCTAGCGGGATTGGAGACCGGGGAGCTGTTTTTT. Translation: CASSQDLAGLETGELFF.

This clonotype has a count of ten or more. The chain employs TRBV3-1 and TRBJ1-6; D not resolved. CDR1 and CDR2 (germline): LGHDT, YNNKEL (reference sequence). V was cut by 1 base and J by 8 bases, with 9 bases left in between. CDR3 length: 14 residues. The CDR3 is CASSQVTGYSPLHF. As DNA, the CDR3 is TGTGCCAGCAGCCAAGTTACCGGGTATTCACCCCTCCACTTT.